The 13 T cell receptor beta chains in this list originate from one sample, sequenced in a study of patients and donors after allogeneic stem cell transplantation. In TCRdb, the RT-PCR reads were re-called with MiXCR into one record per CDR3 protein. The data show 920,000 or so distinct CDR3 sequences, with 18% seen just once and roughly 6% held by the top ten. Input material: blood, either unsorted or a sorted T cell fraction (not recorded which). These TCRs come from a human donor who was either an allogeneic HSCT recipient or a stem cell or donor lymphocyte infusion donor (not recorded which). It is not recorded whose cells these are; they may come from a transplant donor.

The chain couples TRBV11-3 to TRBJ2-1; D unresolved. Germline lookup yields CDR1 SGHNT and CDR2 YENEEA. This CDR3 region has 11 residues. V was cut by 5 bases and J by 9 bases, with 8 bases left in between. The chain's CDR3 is CASSLIREQFF. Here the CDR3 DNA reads TGTGCCAGCAGCCTAATCCGTGAGCAGTTCTTC. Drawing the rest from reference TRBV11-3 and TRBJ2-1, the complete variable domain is EAGVVQSPRYKIIEKKQPVAFWCNPISGHNTLYWYLQNLGQGPELLIRYENEEAVDDSQLPKDRFSAERLKGVDSTLKIQPAELGDSAVYLCASSLIREQFFGPGTRLTVL.

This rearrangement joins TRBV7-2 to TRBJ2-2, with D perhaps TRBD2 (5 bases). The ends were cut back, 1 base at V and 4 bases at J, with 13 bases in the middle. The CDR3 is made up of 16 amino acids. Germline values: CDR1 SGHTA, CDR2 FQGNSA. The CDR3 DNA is TGTGCCAGCAGCTTAGACGGGGTGCGGGTCACCGGGGAGCTGTTTTTT. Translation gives CASSLDGVRVTGELFF.

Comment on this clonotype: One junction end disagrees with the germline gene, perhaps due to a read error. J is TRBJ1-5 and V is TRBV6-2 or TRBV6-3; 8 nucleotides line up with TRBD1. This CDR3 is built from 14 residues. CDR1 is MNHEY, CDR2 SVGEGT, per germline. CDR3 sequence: CASSPDRAVQPQHF. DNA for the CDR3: TGTGCCAGCAGTCCGGACAGGGCAGTACAGCCACAGCATTTT.

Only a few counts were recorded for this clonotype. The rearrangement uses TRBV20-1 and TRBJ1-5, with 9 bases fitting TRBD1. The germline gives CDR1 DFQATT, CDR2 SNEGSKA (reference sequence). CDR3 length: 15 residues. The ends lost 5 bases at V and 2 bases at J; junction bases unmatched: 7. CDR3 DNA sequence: TGCAGTGCTCGCGGACAGGGGTTTCGCAATCAGCCCCAGCATTTT. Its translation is CSARGQGFRNQPQHF.

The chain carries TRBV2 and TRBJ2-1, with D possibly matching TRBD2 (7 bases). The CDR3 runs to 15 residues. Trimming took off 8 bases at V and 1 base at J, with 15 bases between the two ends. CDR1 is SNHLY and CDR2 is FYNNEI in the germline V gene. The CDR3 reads CASVWGGGSYNEQFF. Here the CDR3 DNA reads TGTGCCAGCGTATGGGGAGGGGGGTCCTACAATGAGCAGTTCTTC.

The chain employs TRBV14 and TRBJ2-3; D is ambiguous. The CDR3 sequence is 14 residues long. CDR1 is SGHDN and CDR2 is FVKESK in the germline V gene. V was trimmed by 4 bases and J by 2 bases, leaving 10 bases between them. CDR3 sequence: CASSLQHLTDTQYF. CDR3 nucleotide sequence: TGTGCCAGCAGCCTTCAGCACCTCACAGATACGCAGTATTTT.

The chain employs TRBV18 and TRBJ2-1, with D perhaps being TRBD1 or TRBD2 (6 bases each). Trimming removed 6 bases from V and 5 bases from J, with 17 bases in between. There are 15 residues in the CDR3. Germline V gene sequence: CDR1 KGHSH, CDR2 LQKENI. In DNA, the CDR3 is TGTGCCAGCTCCCCGAGGAGGGGGGCCGACAATGAGCAGTTCTTC. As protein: CASSPRRGADNEQFF.

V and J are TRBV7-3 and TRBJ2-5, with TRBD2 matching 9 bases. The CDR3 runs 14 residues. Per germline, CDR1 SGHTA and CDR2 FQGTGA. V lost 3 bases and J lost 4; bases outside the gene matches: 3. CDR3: CASSFSGSTETQYF. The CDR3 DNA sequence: TGTGCCAGCAGCTTTAGCGGGAGCACAGAGACCCAGTACTTC.

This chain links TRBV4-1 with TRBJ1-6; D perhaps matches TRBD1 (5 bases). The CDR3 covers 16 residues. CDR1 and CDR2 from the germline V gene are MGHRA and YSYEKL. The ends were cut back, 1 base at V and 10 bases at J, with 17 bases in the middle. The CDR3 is CASSQGVPLGRSPLHF. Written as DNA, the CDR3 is TGCGCCAGCAGCCAAGGGGTCCCCCTGGGACGATCACCCCTCCACTTT.

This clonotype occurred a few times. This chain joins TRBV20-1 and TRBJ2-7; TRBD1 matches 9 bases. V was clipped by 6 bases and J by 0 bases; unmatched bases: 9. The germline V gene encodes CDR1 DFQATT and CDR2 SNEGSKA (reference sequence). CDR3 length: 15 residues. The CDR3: CSAKSGTGISYEQYF. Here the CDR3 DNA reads TGCAGTGCAAAATCCGGGACAGGGATCTCCTACGAGCAGTACTTC.

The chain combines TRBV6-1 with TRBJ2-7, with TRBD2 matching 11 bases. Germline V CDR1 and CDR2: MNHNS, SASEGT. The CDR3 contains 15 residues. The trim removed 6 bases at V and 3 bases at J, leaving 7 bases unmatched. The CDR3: CASSQLAGADYEQYF. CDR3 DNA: TGTGCCAGCAGCCAACTAGCGGGGGCTGACTACGAGCAGTACTTC.

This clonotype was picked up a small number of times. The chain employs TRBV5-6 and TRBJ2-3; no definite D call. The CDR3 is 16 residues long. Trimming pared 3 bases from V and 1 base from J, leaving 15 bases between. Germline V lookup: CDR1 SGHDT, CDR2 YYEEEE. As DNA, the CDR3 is TGTGCCAGCAGCTCTCCCGGAAAGCACGGCACAGATACGCAGTATTTT. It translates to CASSSPGKHGTDTQYF.

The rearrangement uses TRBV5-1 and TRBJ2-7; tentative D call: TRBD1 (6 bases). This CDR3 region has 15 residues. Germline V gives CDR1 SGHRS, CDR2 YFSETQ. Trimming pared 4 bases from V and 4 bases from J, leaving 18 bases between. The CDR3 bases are TGCGCCAGCAGCCCGATAGGGACAAGAGTTTACGAGCAGTACTTC. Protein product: CASSPIGTRVYEQYF.